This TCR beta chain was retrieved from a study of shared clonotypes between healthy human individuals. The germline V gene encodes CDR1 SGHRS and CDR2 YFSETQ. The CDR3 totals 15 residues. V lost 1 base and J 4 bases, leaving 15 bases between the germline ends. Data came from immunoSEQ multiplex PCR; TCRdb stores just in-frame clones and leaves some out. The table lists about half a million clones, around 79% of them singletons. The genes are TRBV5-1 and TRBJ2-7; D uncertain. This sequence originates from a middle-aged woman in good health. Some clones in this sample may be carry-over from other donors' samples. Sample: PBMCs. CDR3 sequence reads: CASSLSATTLYEQYF. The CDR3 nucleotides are TGCGCCAGCAGCTTGTCGGCCACTACCCTATACGAGCAGTACTTC.